Presented here are 8 T cell receptor beta chains from one specimen sequenced in a study of blood T cell repertoires in COVID-19. This table comes from immunoSEQ multiplex PCR, and its TCRdb copy is limited to in-frame clones, with some not included. Of fewer than 120,000 clones in the sample, 70% to 90% were seen once. The sample comprised peripheral blood. The source is a human donor in a cohort sampled during active COVID-19.

This chain connects TRBV6-6 to TRBJ2-1; 7 bases agree with TRBD2. This CDR3 spans 18 amino acids. V shed 5 bases and J 0 bases; nucleotides not matched to a gene: 13. Germline CDR1 reads MNHNY; CDR2 reads SVGAGI (reference sequence). The CDR3: CASSPVVMGGSSYNEQFF. The CDR3 bases are TGTGCCAGCAGTCCCGTCGTAATGGGGGGGAGCTCCTACAATGAGCAGTTCTTC.

There are a few counts of this clone. The chain recombines TRBV18 with TRBJ1-2, with 7 bases fitting TRBD1. Germline V gene lookup returns CDR1 KGHSH and CDR2 LQKENI. The CDR3 totals 15 residues. V dropped 5 bases and J dropped 0; count of bases not matched to a gene: 6. The CDR3 loop reads CASSSGTVSNYGYTF. Written as DNA, the CDR3 is TGTGCCAGCTCATCCGGGACAGTGTCTAACTATGGCTACACCTTC. Complete variable domain (other parts from reference TRBV18 and TRBJ1-2): NAGVMQNPRHLVRRRGQEARLRCSPMKGHSHVYWYRQLPEEGLKFMVYLQKENIIDESGMPKERFSAEFPKEGPSILRIQQVVRGDSAAYFCASSSGTVSNYGYTFGSGTRLTVV.

The rearrangement joins TRBV13 to TRBJ1-2; D is undetermined. V was cut by 5 bases and J by 12 bases, with 25 bases left in between. CDR3 size: 15 residues. CDR1 is PRHDT, CDR2 FYEKMQ, per germline (reference sequence). CDR3 DNA sequence: TGTGCCAGCAGCCCACGATTCCGGGAGTCTTGGGAGAACACCTTC. As protein: CASSPRFRESWENTF.

V usage is TRBV28 and J usage is TRBJ2-5, with D tentatively TRBD1 (5 bases). The germline V gene has CDR1 MDHEN and CDR2 SYDVKM. The CDR3 covers 14 residues. Trimming took off 5 bases at V and 1 base at J, with 11 bases between the two ends. The CDR3 region is CASSPAGFQETQYF. As DNA, the CDR3 is TGTGCCAGCAGTCCGGCAGGGTTCCAAGAGACCCAGTACTTC. Complete variable domain (other parts from reference TRBV28 and TRBJ2-5): DVKVTQSSRYLVKRTGEKVFLECVQDMDHENMFWYRQDPGLGLRLIYFSYDVKMKEKGDIPEGYSVSREKKERFSLILESASTNQTSMYLCASSPAGFQETQYFGPGTRLLVL.

The V and J genes are TRBV3-1 (or the pseudogene TRBV3-2) and TRBJ2-1; 12 bases line up with TRBD2. Germline V gene sequence: CDR1 LGHDT, CDR2 YNNKEL (reference sequence). V was clipped by 4 bases and J by 6 bases; unmatched bases: 4. The CDR3 covers 15 residues. The CDR3 spells CASSPSGGAPNEQFF. Written as DNA, the CDR3 is TGTGCCAGCAGCCCTAGCGGGGGGGCGCCCAATGAGCAGTTCTTC.

This sequence joins TRBV7-6 and TRBJ2-1; D uncertain. CDR1 SGHVS and CDR2 FNYEAQ come from the germline V gene. The V end was cut by 2 bases, the J end by 8 bases, with 19 bases between. The CDR3 has 16 residues. CDR3 in DNA: TGTGCCAGCAGCTTACAAGGCTCGACAACGTGGGATGAGCAGTTCTTC. Translation gives CASSLQGSTTWDEQFF.

The chain carries TRBV5-1 and TRBJ2-3; 7 positions agree with TRBD2. Trimming removed 3 bases from V and 1 base from J; junction bases left unmatched: 8. CDR1 SGHRS and CDR2 YFSETQ come from the germline V gene. The CDR3 length is 16 residues. Here the CDR3 reads CASSSGLAVGTDTQYF. The CDR3 coding sequence is TGCGCCAGCAGCTCGGGGCTAGCGGTAGGCACAGATACGCAGTATTTT.

This rearrangement joins TRBV19 to TRBJ2-2; a weak D match, TRBD2 (6 bases). Trimming took 8 bases from V and 2 from J, leaving 15 bases between them. Germline V CDR1 and CDR2: LNHDA, SQIVND (reference sequence). CDR3 size: 15 residues. CDR3 loop: CASSGGEQNTGELFF. The CDR3 DNA follows: TGTGCCAGTTCAGGCGGGGAACAAAACACCGGGGAGCTGTTTTTT.